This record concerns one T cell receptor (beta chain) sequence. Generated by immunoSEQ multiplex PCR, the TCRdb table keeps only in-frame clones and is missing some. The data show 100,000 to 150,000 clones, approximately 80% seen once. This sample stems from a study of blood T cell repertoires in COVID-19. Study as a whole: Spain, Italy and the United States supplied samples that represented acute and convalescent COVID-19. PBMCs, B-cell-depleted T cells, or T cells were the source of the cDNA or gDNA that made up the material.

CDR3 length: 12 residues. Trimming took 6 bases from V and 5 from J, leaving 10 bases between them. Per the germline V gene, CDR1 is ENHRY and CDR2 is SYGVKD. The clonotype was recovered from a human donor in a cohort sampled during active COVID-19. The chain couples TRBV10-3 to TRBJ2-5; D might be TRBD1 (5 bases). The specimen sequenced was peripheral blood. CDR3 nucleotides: TGTGCCATCAGCCAGGGTAGTGAGACCCAGTACTTC. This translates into CAISQGSETQYF.